One sample yielded the 5 T cell receptor beta chains listed below, sequenced in a study of blood T cells in healthy people across ages. Alongside a J-beta primer mix, a sample-barcoded 5' primer served in a second PCR lasting 7 to 11 cycles. TCRdb re-called the 5' RACE reads through MiXCR, storing one row per CDR3 protein. Of 800,000 or so distinct CDR3 sequences listed, 35% to 50% were seen once; the top ten hold roughly 18%. The material sequenced was blood. Source of these receptors: a man older than 75 in good health.

J is TRBJ2-7 and V is TRBV20-1; 7 nucleotides agree with TRBD2. Germline-derived CDR1 and CDR2 are DFQATT and SNEGSKA (reference sequence). CDR3 length: 15 residues. The V and J ends lost 3 bases and 5 bases, in that order; junction bases with no gene match: 13. CDR3 sequence: CSASPPGGSFDEQYF. In DNA, the CDR3 is TGCAGTGCTAGCCCCCCCGGGGGGAGTTTTGACGAGCAGTACTTC.

This clonotype has at least ten counts. The V and J genes are TRBV20-1 and TRBJ2-7; 10 nucleotides line up with TRBD2. J gave up 2 bases and V 5 bases, and 6 bases lay outside the gene matches. In germline, CDR1 is DFQATT, CDR2 SNEGSKA (reference sequence). The CDR3 runs to 14 residues. The CDR3 DNA follows: TGCAGTGCTTTAGCGGGAGGAGTACCCTACGAGCAGTACTTC. It codes for CSALAGGVPYEQYF.

The chain couples TRBV12-3 or TRBV12-4 to TRBJ2-1; TRBD1 aligns across 7 bases. The last part of the DNA fits TRBJ2-7 better; the J call may be wrong. The CDR3 loop spans 13 amino acids. CDR3 in DNA: TGTGCCAGCACGGGACAGAGATACAATGAGCAGTACTTC. This translates into CASTGQRYNEQYF.

The CDR3 loop reads CATSRDRGRGTEAFF. The CDR3 coding sequence is TGTGCCACCAGCAGAGATCGGGGTCGGGGGACTGAAGCTTTCTTT. This rearrangement joins TRBV15 to TRBJ1-1, with D tentatively TRBD1 (5 bases). The V gene's germline CDR1 is LNHNV and CDR2 YYDKDF (reference sequence). This CDR3 has 15 residues. The V end was cut by 0 bases, the J end by 5 bases, with 13 bases between.

This clonotype was counted between two and nine times. This chain uses TRBV24-1 with TRBJ2-1; the D gene is possibly TRBD2 (6 bases). The CDR3 consists of 15 residues. Trimming pared 6 bases from V and 6 bases from J, leaving 17 bases between. CDR1 and CDR2 (germline): KGHDR, SFDVKD. The CDR3 reads CATSLRAGPSNEQFF. The CDR3 bases are TGTGCCACCAGTTTACGGGCGGGACCTTCCAATGAGCAGTTCTTC.